Listed below are T cell receptor beta chains from one sample, sequenced in a study of blood T cell repertoires in COVID-19. Assay used: immunoSEQ multiplex PCR; TCRdb lists only in-frame clones, some missing. The table records more than 200,000 clones, more than 70% of them present only once. The source material was peripheral blood. The receptor set was obtained from an older woman with acute or convalescent COVID-19. The CDR3 runs from the conserved cysteine through the conserved F or W. A D gene is named only where the DNA matches it firmly. Clone size, where shown, is once, few, many, or a class for clones that have expanded.

TRBJ1-2 NA NA TRBV25-1 CASSGMDKPNYGYTF TGTGCCAGCAGTGGTATGGACAAGCCTAACTATGGCTACACCTTC
TRBJ1-1 TRBD1 NA TRBV7-2 CASSSPRQGALGTEAFF TGTGCCAGCAGCTCCCCCAGGCAGGGGGCGCTGGGCACTGAAGCTTTCTTT
TRBJ1-5 TRBD1 once TRBV19 CASSIQGGGGGQPQHF TGTGCCAGTAGTATTCAAGGTGGAGGGGGCGGTCAGCCCCAGCATTTT
TRBJ2-3 TRBD1 NA TRBV10-1 CASQAGGSLDTQYF TGCGCCAGCCAGGCAGGGGGCTCCTTAGATACGCAGTATTTT
TRBJ2-3 TRBD2 NA TRBV28 CASTGNGLVTDTQYF TGTGCCAGCACCGGAAACGGACTAGTTACAGATACGCAGTATTTT
TRBJ1-1 NA NA TRBV11-2 CASSLVLNTEAFF TGTGCCAGCAGCTTAGTTCTAAACACTGAAGCTTTCTTT
TRBJ2-6 NA NA TRBV5-6 CASSLLGVSGANVLTF TGTGCCAGCAGCTTGTTGGGCGTCTCTGGGGCCAACGTCCTGACTTTC
TRBJ1-5 TRBD1 NA TRBV7-9 CASSLGTGLNQPQHF TGTGCCAGCAGCCTAGGGACAGGACTCAATCAGCCCCAGCATTTT
TRBJ2-2 TRBD1 once TRBV6-1 CASRAGTGAGKLFF TGTGCCAGCAGAGCCGGGACAGGGGCCGGGAAGCTGTTTTTT
TRBJ1-2 NA NA TRBV7-8 CASSPISPLGGYTF TGTGCCAGCAGCCCTATCTCACCCCTGGGCGGCTACACCTTC
TRBJ1-6 NA NA TRBV2 CASSEDGFTNSPLHF TGTGCCAGCAGTGAAGACGGGTTTACTAATTCACCCCTCCACTTT
TRBJ2-4 NA NA TRBV9 CASSALPQPGNIQYF TGTGCCAGCAGCGCCCTACCCCAGCCGGGAAACATTCAGTACTTC
TRBJ2-3 NA few TRBV10-1 CASTDRPHQADTDTQYF TGCGCCAGCACGGATCGCCCCCACCAGGCAGACACAGATACGCAGTATTTT
TRBJ1-2 NA few TRBV7-6 CASSLGYSTNYGYTF TGTGCCAGCAGCTTGGGCTACAGTACGAACTATGGCTACACCTTC
TRBJ1-1 NA NA TRBV20-1 CSARWGVAFF TGCAGTGCTAGATGGGGGGTAGCTTTCTTT
TRBJ1-4 NA NA TRBV15 CATSLILGIRDEKLFF TGTGCCACCAGCCTTATACTCGGGATTCGGGATGAAAAACTGTTTTTT
TRBJ2-2 NA NA TRBV18 CASSPRGRVVIAGELFF TGTGCCAGCTCACCAAGGGGCAGGGTCGTAATCGCCGGGGAGCTGTTTTTT
TRBJ1-6 TRBD1 NA TRBV18 CASSLVTGNSPLHF TGTGCCAGCTCGCTGGTGACAGGGAATTCACCCCTCCACTTT
TRBJ2-7 TRBD1 NA TRBV4-1 CASSQEGTGPKEQYF TGCGCCAGCAGCCAAGAGGGGACAGGCCCTAAGGAGCAGTACTTC
TRBJ1-1 NA NA TRBV19 CASSIQVNTEAFF TGTGCCAGTAGTATACAGGTGAACACTGAAGCTTTCTTT
TRBJ2-3 NA NA TRBV11-3 CASSLGAGRTDTQYF TGTGCCAGCAGCTTAGGGGCAGGTCGCACAGATACGCAGTATTTT
TRBJ1-1 TRBD1 NA TRBV19 CATKGAGGYNTEAFF TGTGCGACAAAAGGGGCAGGGGGCTATAACACTGAAGCTTTCTTT
TRBJ1-2 TRBD1 NA TRBV19 CASNPRQGHYGYTF TGTGCCAGTAACCCTAGACAGGGCCACTATGGCTACACCTTC
TRBJ2-2 NA NA TRBV11-2 CASSSGYTGELFF TGTGCCAGCAGCTCCGGGTACACCGGGGAGCTGTTTTTT
TRBJ2-1 TRBD2 NA TRBV9 CASSTSSGSGLASYNEQFF TGTGCCAGCAGCACTAGTAGTGGCTCGGGACTAGCGTCCTACAATGAGCAGTTCTTC
TRBJ2-3 NA NA TRBV7-8 CASSLNTGRGTDTQYF TGTGCCAGCAGCTTAAATACAGGGAGAGGCACAGATACGCAGTATTTT
TRBJ2-2 NA NA TRBV19 CASSNRGSNGELFF TGTGCCAGTAGTAATCGGGGGTCGAACGGGGAGCTGTTTTTT
TRBJ1-5 TRBD1 NA TRBV6-5 CASSNQGAQHF TGTGCCAGCAGCAACCAGGGGGCCCAGCATTTT
TRBJ1-6 NA NA TRBV27 CASSSGFYNSPLHF TGTGCCAGCAGTTCCGGGTTCTATAATTCACCCCTCCACTTT
TRBJ2-1 NA once TRBV9 CASSVLGYEQFF TGTGCCAGCAGCGTATTGGGCTATGAGCAGTTCTTC
TRBJ1-1 NA NA TRBV28 CASSFETFDTEAFF TGTGCCAGCAGTTTTGAGACATTCGACACTGAAGCTTTCTTT
TRBJ2-1 NA few TRBV11-2 CASSLDWAYNEQFF TGTGCCAGCAGCCTAGATTGGGCTTACAATGAGCAGTTCTTC
TRBJ2-5 NA once TRBV9 CASSPGSGDLETQYF TGTGCCAGCAGCCCTGGTTCTGGAGACTTAGAGACCCAGTACTTC
TRBJ1-1 NA NA TRBV7-2 CASSSPDKNTEAFF TGTGCCAGCAGCTCACCGGACAAGAACACTGAAGCTTTCTTT
TRBJ1-3 NA NA TRBV18 CASSLDAGNTIYF TGTGCCAGCTCACTAGATGCGGGAAACACCATATATTTT
TRBJ1-2 NA few TRBV6-5 CASKATALSNYGYTF TGTGCCAGCAAGGCGACAGCCCTTTCTAACTATGGCTACACCTTC
TRBJ2-7 NA NA TRBV18 CASSPGSSYEQYF TGTGCCAGCTCACCAGGGAGCTCCTACGAGCAGTACTTC
TRBJ2-1 TRBD2 once TRBV9 CASTSRGLAGAEQFF TGTGCCAGCACCTCCCGGGGACTAGCGGGAGCTGAGCAGTTCTTC
TRBJ2-1 NA NA TRBV2 CANQNSGTRFLGQFF TGTGCCAACCAAAATTCCGGGACACGGTTTTTGGGGCAGTTCTTC
TRBJ1-2 TRBD1 NA TRBV29-1 CSAGDSYGYTF TGCAGCGCGGGGGACAGCTATGGCTACACCTTC
TRBJ1-5 NA NA TRBV29-1 CSVVGGLNQPQHF TGCAGCGTCGTGGGAGGGCTTAATCAGCCCCAGCATTTT
TRBJ2-3 NA NA TRBV18 CASSPKTTSTDTQYF TGTGCCAGCTCACCTAAGACTACTAGCACAGATACGCAGTATTTT
TRBJ2-7 NA NA TRBV6-5 CASSYSAGTYEQYF TGTGCCAGCAGTTACTCGGCAGGGACCTACGAGCAGTACTTC
TRBJ2-2 TRBD2 NA TRBV11-3 CASSFSGRAPGELFF TGTGCCAGCAGCTTCAGCGGGAGGGCCCCCGGGGAGCTGTTTTTT
TRBJ2-3 NA NA TRBV6-1 CASSDWRLRTDTQYF TGTGCCAGCAGTGATTGGCGGCTCCGCACAGATACGCAGTATTTT
TRBJ1-1 NA NA TRBV19 CASRQSRGVYTEAFF TGTGCCAGTAGGCAGTCCAGGGGAGTGTACACTGAAGCTTTCTTT
TRBJ2-7 NA NA TRBV29-1 CSVAGTSYEQYF TGCAGCGTCGCCGGGACTTCCTACGAGCAGTACTTC
TRBJ2-7 NA NA TRBV10-3 CAIRAPLSSSYEQYF TGTGCCATCAGGGCTCCCCTTTCTAGCTCCTACGAGCAGTACTTC
TRBJ2-7 NA NA TRBV19 CASSPYTGSYEQYF TGTGCCAGTAGCCCTTACACAGGATCCTACGAGCAGTACTTC
TRBJ1-1 NA NA TRBV5-1 CASRLIQGWNTEAFF TGCGCCAGCAGATTGATACAGGGCTGGAACACTGAAGCTTTCTTT
TRBJ1-1 TRBD1 NA TRBV19 CASSTPGQRNTEAFF TGTGCCAGTAGTACCCCGGGACAGAGAAACACTGAAGCTTTCTTT